This T cell receptor (beta chain) is drawn from a study of blood T cell repertoires in COVID-19 (dated by TCRdb to 2019 to 2021). Background for the entire study: Samples from collaborators originated in the United States, Italy and Spain and spanned both the acute and convalescent phases of COVID-19. The material from the prospective study consisted of cDNA or gDNA derived from T cells, B-cell-depleted T cells, or PBMCs. Subjects who had been exposed to COVID-19, were actively infected with it, or had recovered from it provided the deeply sampled blood TCRbeta repertoires that made up the dataset. The repertoires were released in a freely available public database meant as a resource for research on the immune response to SARS-CoV-2. Samples were obtained from the ongoing ImmuneRACE study (first 160 participants) and from 1,200 or so subjects provided by 6 global collaborators. Sample metadata almost always included a de-identified subject ID, COVID-19 status, age in years and sex. HLA class I and class II types, where available, came from metadata supplied by the sample provider rather than from assay-based typing. Study-level results and caveats: The quantity of clinical and demographic metadata differed by source and by participant and was supplied without curation.

One collaborating source in Seattle enrolled patients during active infection and followed them longitudinally through the course of disease. The collaborating institutions used their own protocols to collect whole blood in K2EDTA tubes. For TCRbeta analysis, collaborator samples were shipped as frozen whole blood, as isolated PBMCs, or as DNA extracted from either sample type. TCRbeta CDR3 regions were amplified from genomic DNA by means of the immunoSEQ Assay, a bias-controlled multiplex PCR. In the authors' own workflow: Nucleated cell counts per sample were estimated from amplification of reference gene primers within the assay. Sequence reads were collapsed and filtered to measure the absolute abundance of every unique TCRbeta CDR3 rearrangement. Productive Simpson clonality was computed per sample as the square root of Simpson's diversity index over productive rearrangements. Held by TCRdb, this immuneACCESS table contains in-frame sequences only and omits some clones. Under half of the omission traces to an unresolved V gene where checked; the cause of the rest is unknown. Clone size and the V and J calls come from that table; the DNA yielded D and trimming. A total of approximately 45,000 clones appear in this sample, 87% of them only once. The ten largest clones add up to under 2.5% of the sample.

Spanning cysteine to phenylalanine, the CDR3 consists of 16 amino acids. The sequence is cut down to CDR3 DNA, 48 bases in frame from base 1. Trimming removed 3 bases from V and 3 bases from J; the gene matches leave 7 bases unexplained. From the germline V gene, CDR1 is SGHVS and CDR2 is FQNEAQ. As for this clone: What this receptor recognizes is not known. Base qualities are not provided; no much larger clone lies one nucleotide away.

The sequence joins TRBV7-8 to TRBJ1-5; TRBD1 fits 8 bases in the junction. This TCR was recovered from a woman aged 80 or over with COVID-19, enrolled during active disease. The sample consisted of peripheral blood. The nucleotide sequence is given as TGTGCCAGCAGCTTTTCCAGGGGGCTTTTCAATCAGCCCCAGCATTTT. Translated, it reads CASSFSRGLFNQPQHF.